A single sample gave rise to the 4 T cell receptor beta chains below, sequenced in a study of T-cell reconstitution after alpha-beta-depleted transplantation in children. A library of TCRbeta sequences, prepared with unique molecular identifiers, was generated. MiXCR was run by TCRdb on the PCR reads, yielding one entry per CDR3 protein. The data hold around 76,000 distinct CDR3 sequences, with roughly 20% observed a single time. Here the sequenced sample was PBMCs, mostly from graft donor cells, taken 360 days after TCRalphabeta/CD19-depleted stem cell transplant. The receptor set was obtained from a male patient between 2 and 10 years old who had a stem cell transplant for acute lymphoblastic leukemia, so the T cells may come from the graft donor.

The chain joins TRBV5-6 to TRBJ2-2; D gene unclear. This CDR3 spans 14 amino acids. V was shortened by 0 bases and J by 5 bases, with 8 bases between the two germline ends. Germline CDR1 reads SGHDT; CDR2 reads YYEEEE. CDR3 protein: CASSLVEWTGELFF. CDR3 bases: TGTGCCAGCAGCTTGGTGGAGTGGACCGGGGAGCTGTTTTTT. The full variable domain, in which reference TRBV5-6 and TRBJ2-2 provide the parts outside the CDR3, is DAGVTQSPTHLIKTRGQQVTLRCSPKSGHDTVSWYQQALGQGPQFIFQYYEEEERQRGNFPDRFSGHQFPNYSSELNVNALLLGDSALYLCASSLVEWTGELFFGEGSRLTVL.

This clonotype was found a few times. This chain uses TRBV12-3 or TRBV12-4 with TRBJ2-3; the D gene is possibly TRBD2 (6 bases). Trimming took 6 bases from V and 7 from J, leaving 17 bases between them. The CDR3 loop spans 14 amino acids. The CDR3 spells CASREGFPTNTQYF. The CDR3 region has the DNA TGTGCCAGCAGGGAGGGGTTCCCCACGAATACGCAGTATTTT.

This clonotype showed up just a few times. The V call is TRBV27, the J call TRBJ2-2; TRBD1 agrees at 9 bases. The V segment lost 4 bases and the J segment 8 bases; nucleotides outside the gene matches: 11. The CDR3 consists of 16 residues. The germline CDR1 and CDR2 sequences are MNHEY and SMNVEV (reference sequence). The CDR3 nucleotides are TGTGCCAGCAGTTCCGATGGACAGGGGTGGGCGGGGGAGCTGTTTTTT. Protein: CASSSDGQGWAGELFF.

The genes are TRBV3-1 and TRBJ2-4; possibly TRBD1 for D (6 bases). V was clipped by 2 bases and J by 10 bases, with 15 bases between them. CDR3 size: 14 residues. In germline, CDR1 is LGHDT, CDR2 YNNKEL (reference sequence). DNA for the CDR3: TGTGCCAGCAGCCAATATCCAGGGGCGCGAATTCAGTACTTC. It codes for CASSQYPGARIQYF.